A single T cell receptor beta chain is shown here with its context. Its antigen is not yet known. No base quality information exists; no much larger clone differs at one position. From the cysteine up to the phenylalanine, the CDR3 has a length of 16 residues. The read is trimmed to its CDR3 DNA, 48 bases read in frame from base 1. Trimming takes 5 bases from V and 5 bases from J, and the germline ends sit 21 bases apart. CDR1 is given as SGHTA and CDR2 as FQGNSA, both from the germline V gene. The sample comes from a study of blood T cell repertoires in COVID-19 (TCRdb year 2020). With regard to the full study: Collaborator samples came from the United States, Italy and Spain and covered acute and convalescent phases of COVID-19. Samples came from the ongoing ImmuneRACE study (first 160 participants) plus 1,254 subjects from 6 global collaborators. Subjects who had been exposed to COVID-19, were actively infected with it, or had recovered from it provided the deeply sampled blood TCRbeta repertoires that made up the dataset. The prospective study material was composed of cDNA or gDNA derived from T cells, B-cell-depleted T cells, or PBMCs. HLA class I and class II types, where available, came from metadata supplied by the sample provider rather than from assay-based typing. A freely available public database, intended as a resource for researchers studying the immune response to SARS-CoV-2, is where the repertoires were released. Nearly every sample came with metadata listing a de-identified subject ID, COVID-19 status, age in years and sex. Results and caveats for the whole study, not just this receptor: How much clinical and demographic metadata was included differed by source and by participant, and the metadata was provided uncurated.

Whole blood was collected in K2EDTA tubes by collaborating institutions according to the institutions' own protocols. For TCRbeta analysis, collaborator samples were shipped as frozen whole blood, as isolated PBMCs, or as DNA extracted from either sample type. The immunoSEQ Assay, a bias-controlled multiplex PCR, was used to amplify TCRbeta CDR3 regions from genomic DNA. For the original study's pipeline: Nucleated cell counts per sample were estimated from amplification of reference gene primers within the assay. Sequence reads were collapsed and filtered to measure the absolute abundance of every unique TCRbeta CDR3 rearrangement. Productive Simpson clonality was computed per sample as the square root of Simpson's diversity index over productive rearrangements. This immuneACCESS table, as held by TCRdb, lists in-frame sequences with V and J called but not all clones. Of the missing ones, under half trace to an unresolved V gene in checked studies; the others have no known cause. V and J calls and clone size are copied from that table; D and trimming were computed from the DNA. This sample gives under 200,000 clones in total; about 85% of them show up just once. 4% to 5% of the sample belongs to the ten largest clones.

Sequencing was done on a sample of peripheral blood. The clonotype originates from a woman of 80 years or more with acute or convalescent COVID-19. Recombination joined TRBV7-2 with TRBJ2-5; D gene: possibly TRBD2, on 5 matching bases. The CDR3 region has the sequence CASSQSGANSRETQYF. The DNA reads TGTGCCAGCAGCCAGAGCGGAGCCAACTCTAGGGAGACCCAGTACTTC.